The 11 T cell receptor beta chains in this list originate from one sample, sequenced in a study of T cell repertoires in cytomegalovirus infection. No antigens are known for them. TCRdb passed the reads through MiXCR, listing each CDR3 protein once. The profile shows 450,000 to 650,000 distinct CDR3 sequences, around 40% of them singletons. The input for sequencing was cultured PBMCs, taken from culture after CMV antigen stimulation. These receptors were obtained from a human donor in good health (CMV status not recorded). Some clones in this sample may be carry-over from other donors' samples.

This sequence joins TRBV7-9 and TRBJ2-3; D perhaps matches TRBD2 (6 bases). The CDR3 covers 16 residues. Germline CDR1 is SEHNR and CDR2 is FQNEAQ (reference sequence). Trimming removed 5 bases at V and 1 base at J, with 16 bases between. In DNA, the CDR3 is TGTGCCAGCAGCCCCCCCGGGGGACCGGGCACAGATACGCAGTATTTT. Translation: CASSPPGGPGTDTQYF.

The table lists this clonotype with a few counts. The chain recombines TRBV10-3 with TRBJ1-4; tentatively, D is TRBD1 (5 bases). The CDR3 is 13 residues long. V was pared by 4 bases and J by 6 bases, with 9 bases between. Germline loops: CDR1 ENHRY, CDR2 SYGVKD. The CDR3 spells CAISGGRDEKLFF. The CDR3 bases are TGTGCCATCAGTGGGGGACGAGATGAAAAACTGTTTTTT.

The V gene is TRBV7-9, the J gene TRBJ1-3; a weak D match, TRBD1 (6 bases). Germline loops: CDR1 SEHNR, CDR2 FQNEAQ (reference sequence). This CDR3 is built from 15 residues. Trimming removed 5 bases at V and 0 bases at J, with 11 bases between. CDR3 sequence: CASSPQGSSGNTIYF. CDR3 nucleotide sequence: TGTGCCAGCAGCCCCCAGGGGAGCTCTGGAAACACCATATATTTT.

V gene TRBV7-9 combines with J gene TRBJ2-2; a weak D match, TRBD2 (6 bases). There are 16 residues in the CDR3. V lost 7 bases and J 1 base, leaving 16 bases between the germline ends. Germline CDR1 SEHNR, CDR2 FQNEAQ (reference sequence). The CDR3 reads CASNKSGTLNTGELFF. CDR3 nucleotides: TGTGCCAGCAACAAGTCCGGGACTCTGAACACCGGGGAGCTGTTTTTT.

The chain is built from TRBV20-1 and TRBJ1-5; 10 nucleotides align to TRBD1. V gave up 0 bases and J gave up 5 bases; unmatched junction bases: 10. CDR3 length equals 17 residues. Germline lookup yields CDR1 DFQATT and CDR2 SNEGSKA (reference sequence). The CDR3 bases are TGCAGTGCTAGAGATACGGGACAGGGGTCATGGGATCAGCCCCAGCATTTT. This encodes CSARDTGQGSWDQPQHF.

As for this clonotype: A clone one base away is much larger, so this may be a read error. The rearrangement links TRBV6-5 to TRBJ2-1; D is ambiguous. Deletions cut 6 bases from V and 2 bases from J, with 8 bases between. This CDR3 contains 13 residues. Germline CDR1 reads MNHEY; CDR2 reads SVGAGI. In DNA, the CDR3 is TGTGCCAGCAGCTTCGACACCTACAATGAGCAGTTCTTC. It codes for CASSFDTYNEQFF.

The chain joins TRBV7-9 to TRBJ2-3; 10 bases match TRBD2. The CDR3 length is 20 residues. Germline assignment: CDR1 SEHNR and CDR2 FQNEAQ (reference sequence). V shed 5 bases and J 1 base; nucleotides not matched to a gene: 18. The CDR3 sequence is CASSPRHLSGRNDGTDTQYF. The CDR3 DNA sequence: TGTGCCAGCAGCCCCCGACACCTTAGCGGGAGGAACGATGGCACAGATACGCAGTATTTT.

The chain combines TRBV10-3 with TRBJ1-3; 7 bases match TRBD1. Germline V gene lookup returns CDR1 ENHRY and CDR2 SYGVKD. V dropped 4 bases and J dropped 0; count of bases not matched to a gene: 3. The CDR3 has 15 residues. CDR3 amino acids: CAISARQGSGNTIYF. CDR3 nucleotides: TGTGCCATCAGTGCCAGACAGGGCTCTGGAAACACCATATATTTT.

J is TRBJ2-3 and V is TRBV7-9, with TRBD2 matching 13 bases. Germline CDR1 is SEHNR and CDR2 is FQNEAQ (reference sequence). V dropped 4 bases and J dropped 2; count of bases not matched to a gene: 12. The CDR3 sequence is 19 residues long. This CDR3 reads CASSSTDRLAGGLTDTQYF. CDR3 bases: TGTGCCAGCAGCTCGACCGACAGACTAGCGGGGGGCCTCACAGATACGCAGTATTTT.

The rearrangement links TRBV6-5 to TRBJ2-7, with TRBD2 as a possible D gene (6 bases). Germline CDR1 and CDR2: MNHEY and SVGAGI. This CDR3 comprises 15 residues. The V and J ends lost 2 bases and 3 bases respectively, with 14 bases between them. In DNA, the CDR3 is TGTGCCAGCAGTTACCTGGGACGGGGGAACTACGAGCAGTACTTC. Residues: CASSYLGRGNYEQYF.

This clonotype was picked up a small number of times. The V call is TRBV7-9, the J call TRBJ1-4; TRBD1 might be the D (5 bases). Germline values: CDR1 SEHNR, CDR2 FQNEAQ (reference sequence). This CDR3 spans 16 amino acids. Between the trimmed V and J ends, which lost 7 bases and 5 bases, there was a span of 20 bases. The CDR3 DNA reads as TGTGCCAGCACCCACCCGGGGCCATGGGGGAATGAAAAACTGTTTTTT. It encodes CASTHPGPWGNEKLFF.